Given below is one T cell receptor (beta chain) in context. These data originate in a study of blood T cells in healthy people across ages. The authors ran a second PCR of about 7 to 11 cycles using a sample-barcoded 5' primer and a J-beta primer mix. TCRdb redid the calling of the 5' RACE reads with MiXCR, one entry per CDR3 protein. The sample lists hundreds of thousands of distinct CDR3 sequences, about 62% seen once, with approximately 20% in the top ten. This CDR3 comprises 13 residues. Per germline, CDR1 LGHNT and CDR2 FRNRAP. The V end lost 5 bases, the J end lost 1 base, and 8 bases lay between the germline ends.

The sequenced material came from blood. The chain is built from TRBV12-5 and TRBJ1-1; D perhaps matches TRBD1 (5 bases). The source is a man aged 25-45 years in good health. In DNA, the CDR3 is TGTGCTAGTGGTCTTACAGGGAACACTGAAGCTTTCTTT. Translated, it gives CASGLTGNTEAFF.